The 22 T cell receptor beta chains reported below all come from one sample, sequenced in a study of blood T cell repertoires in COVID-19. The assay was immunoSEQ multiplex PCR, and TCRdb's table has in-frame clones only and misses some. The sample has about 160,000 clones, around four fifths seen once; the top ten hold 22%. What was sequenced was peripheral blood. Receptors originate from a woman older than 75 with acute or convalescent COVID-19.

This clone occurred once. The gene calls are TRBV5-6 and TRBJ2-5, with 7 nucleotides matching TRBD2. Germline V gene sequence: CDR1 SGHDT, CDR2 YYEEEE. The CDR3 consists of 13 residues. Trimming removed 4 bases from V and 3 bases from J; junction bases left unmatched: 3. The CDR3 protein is CASSPGLEETQYF. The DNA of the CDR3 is TGTGCCAGCAGCCCCGGACTAGAAGAGACCCAGTACTTC.

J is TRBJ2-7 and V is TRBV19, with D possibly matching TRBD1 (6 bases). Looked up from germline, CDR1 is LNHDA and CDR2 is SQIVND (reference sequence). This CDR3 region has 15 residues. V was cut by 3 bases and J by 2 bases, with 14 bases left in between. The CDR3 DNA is TGTGCCAGTAGTATTCAGACAGGTGGGACCTACGAGCAGTACTTC. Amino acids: CASSIQTGGTYEQYF. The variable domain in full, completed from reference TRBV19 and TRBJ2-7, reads DGGITQSPKYLFRKEGQNVTLSCEQNLNHDAMYWYRQDPGQGLRLIYYSQIVNDFQKGDIAEGYSVSREKKESFPLTVTSAQKNPTAFYLCASSIQTGGTYEQYFGPGTRLTVT.

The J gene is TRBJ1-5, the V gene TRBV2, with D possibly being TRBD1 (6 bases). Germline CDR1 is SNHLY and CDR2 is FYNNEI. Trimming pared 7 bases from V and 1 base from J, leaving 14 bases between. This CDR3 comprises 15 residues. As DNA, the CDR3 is TGTGCCAGCAACGAACAGGGTTGGAGCAATCAGCCCCAGCATTTT. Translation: CASNEQGWSNQPQHF.

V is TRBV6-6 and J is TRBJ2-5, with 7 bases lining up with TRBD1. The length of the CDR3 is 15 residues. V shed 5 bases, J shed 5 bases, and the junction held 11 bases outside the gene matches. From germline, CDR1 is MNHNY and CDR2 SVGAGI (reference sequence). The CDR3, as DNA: TGTGCCAGCAGTCCCCCCAGGGGGATTTGGGAGACCCAGTACTTC. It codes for CASSPPRGIWETQYF.

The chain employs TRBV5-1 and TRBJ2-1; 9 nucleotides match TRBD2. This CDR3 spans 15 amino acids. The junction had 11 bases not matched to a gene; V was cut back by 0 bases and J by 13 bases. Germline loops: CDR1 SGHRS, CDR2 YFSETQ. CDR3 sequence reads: CASSLGVAGEMPQFF. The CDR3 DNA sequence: TGCGCCAGCAGCTTGGGGGTAGCGGGAGAGATGCCACAGTTCTTC. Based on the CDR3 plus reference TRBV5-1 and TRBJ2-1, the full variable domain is KAGVTQTPRYLIKTRGQQVTLSCSPISGHRSVSWYQQTPGQGLQFLFEYFSETQRNKGNFPGRFSGRQFSNSRSEMNVSTLELGDSALYLCASSLGVAGEMPQFFGPGTRLTVL.

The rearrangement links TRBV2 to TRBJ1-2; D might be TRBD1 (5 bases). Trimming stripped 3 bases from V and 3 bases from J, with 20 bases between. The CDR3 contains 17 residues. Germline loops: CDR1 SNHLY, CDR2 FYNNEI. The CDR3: CASSDAGGRSGDYGYTF. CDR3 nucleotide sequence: TGTGCCAGCAGTGATGCGGGGGGGAGGAGCGGCGACTATGGCTACACCTTC.

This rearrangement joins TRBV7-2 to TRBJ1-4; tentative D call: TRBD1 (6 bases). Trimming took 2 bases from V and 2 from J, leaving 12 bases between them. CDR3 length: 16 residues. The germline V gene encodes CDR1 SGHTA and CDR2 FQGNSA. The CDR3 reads CASSLRQGTTNEKLFF. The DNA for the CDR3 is TGTGCCAGCAGCTTACGGCAGGGGACGACTAATGAAAAACTGTTTTTT.

This chain's CDR3 is CASSLRQGANLNTEAFF. CDR3 in DNA: TGTGCCAGCAGCTTACGACAGGGGGCAAACTTGAACACTGAAGCTTTCTTT. The genes are TRBV5-5 and TRBJ1-1; 10 bases align to TRBD1. In germline, CDR1 is SGHKS, CDR2 YYEKEE (reference sequence). The J segment lost 0 bases and the V segment lost 2 bases, leaving 7 bases of the junction unmatched. The CDR3 contains 17 residues. Full variable domain (outside the CDR3, taken from reference TRBV5-5 and TRBJ1-1): DAGVTQSPTHLIKTRGQQVTLRCSPISGHKSVSWYQQVLGQGPQFIFQYYEKEERGRGNFPDRFSARQFPNYSSELNVNALLLGDSALYLCASSLRQGANLNTEAFFGQGTRLTVV.

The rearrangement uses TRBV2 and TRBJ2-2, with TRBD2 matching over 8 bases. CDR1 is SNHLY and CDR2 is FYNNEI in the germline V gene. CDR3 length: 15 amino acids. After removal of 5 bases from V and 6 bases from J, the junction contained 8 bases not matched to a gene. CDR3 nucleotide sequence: TGTGCCAGCAGTAAACAGCGGGAGAGGGCCGGGGAGCTGTTTTTT. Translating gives CASSKQRERAGELFF.

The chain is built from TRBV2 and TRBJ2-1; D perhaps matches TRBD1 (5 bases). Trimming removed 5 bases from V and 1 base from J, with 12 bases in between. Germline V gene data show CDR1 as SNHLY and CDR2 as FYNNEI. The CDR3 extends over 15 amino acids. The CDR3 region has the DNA TGTGCCAGCAGTAAAAGGACAATTTCCTACAATGAGCAGTTCTTC. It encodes CASSKRTISYNEQFF. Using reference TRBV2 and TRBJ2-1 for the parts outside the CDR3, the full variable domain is EPEVTQTPSHQVTQMGQEVILRCVPISNHLYFYWYRQILGQKVEFLVSFYNNEISEKSEIFDDQFSVERPDGSNFTLKIRSTKLEDSAMYFCASSKRTISYNEQFFGPGTRLTVL.

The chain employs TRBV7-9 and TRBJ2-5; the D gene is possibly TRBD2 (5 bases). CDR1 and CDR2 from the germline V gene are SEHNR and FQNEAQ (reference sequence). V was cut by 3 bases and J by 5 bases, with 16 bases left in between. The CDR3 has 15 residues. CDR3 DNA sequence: TGTGCCAGCAGCTTCGGGGAAGGTAGCAGGGAGACCCAGTACTTC. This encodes CASSFGEGSRETQYF.

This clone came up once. DNA for the CDR3: TGCGCCAGCAGCCAAGAAGGACTAGAGCAGTACTTC. As protein: CASSQEGLEQYF. The chain recombines TRBV4-1 with TRBJ2-7; a possible D gene is TRBD2 (6 bases). V lost 0 bases, J lost 7 bases, and 7 bases lay in between. This CDR3 region has 12 residues. Germline V lookup: CDR1 MGHRA, CDR2 YSYEKL.

The chain's CDR3 is CASSPDREVVEKLFF. The CDR3 nucleotides read TGTGCCAGCTCACCGGACAGGGAGGTAGTCGAAAAACTGTTTTTT. The rearrangement uses TRBV18 and TRBJ1-4; 8 positions agree with TRBD1. CDR3 length equals 15 residues. V lost 3 bases and J lost 8; bases outside the gene matches: 8. CDR1 is KGHSH and CDR2 is LQKENI in the germline V gene.

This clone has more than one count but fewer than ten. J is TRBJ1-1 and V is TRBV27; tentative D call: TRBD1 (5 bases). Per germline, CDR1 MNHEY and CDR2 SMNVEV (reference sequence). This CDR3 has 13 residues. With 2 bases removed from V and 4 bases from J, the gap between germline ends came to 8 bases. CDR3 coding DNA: TGTGCCAGCAGTTTAGGGGGGGGCACTGAAGCTTTCTTT. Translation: CASSLGGGTEAFF.

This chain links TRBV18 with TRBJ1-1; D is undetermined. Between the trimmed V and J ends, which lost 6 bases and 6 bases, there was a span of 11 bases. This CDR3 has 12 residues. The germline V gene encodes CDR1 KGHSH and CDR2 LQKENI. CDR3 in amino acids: CASSSRRSEAFF. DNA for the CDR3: TGTGCCAGCTCCTCGAGGAGGTCTGAAGCTTTCTTT.

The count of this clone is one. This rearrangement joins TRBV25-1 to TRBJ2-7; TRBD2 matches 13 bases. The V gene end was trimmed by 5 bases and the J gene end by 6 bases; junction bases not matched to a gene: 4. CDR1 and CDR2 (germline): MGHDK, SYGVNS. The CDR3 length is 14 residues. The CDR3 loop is CASSITSGRAEQYF. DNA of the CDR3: TGTGCCAGCAGTATCACTAGCGGGAGGGCCGAGCAGTACTTC.

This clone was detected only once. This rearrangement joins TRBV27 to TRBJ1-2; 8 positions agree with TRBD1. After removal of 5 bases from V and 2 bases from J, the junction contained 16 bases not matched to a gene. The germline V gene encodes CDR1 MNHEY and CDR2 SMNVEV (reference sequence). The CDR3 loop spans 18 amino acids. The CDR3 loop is CASSTIGTGVPKNYGYTF. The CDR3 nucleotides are TGTGCCAGCAGTACCATCGGGACAGGAGTTCCAAAGAACTATGGCTACACCTTC.

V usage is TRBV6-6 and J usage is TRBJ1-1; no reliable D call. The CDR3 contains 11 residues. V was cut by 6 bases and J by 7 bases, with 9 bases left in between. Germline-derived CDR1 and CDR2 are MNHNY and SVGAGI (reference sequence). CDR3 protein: CASSPRSEAFF. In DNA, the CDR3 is TGTGCCAGCAGCCCCCGCAGTGAAGCTTTCTTT.

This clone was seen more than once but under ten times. The DNA of the CDR3 is TGTGCTAGTGGTTTTCTTAGGGGGTCCGTCGACAGCAGATATGGCTACACCTTC. Amino acids: CASGFLRGSVDSRYGYTF. This chain uses TRBV12-5 with TRBJ1-2; possibly TRBD1 for D (6 bases). The germline gives CDR1 LGHNT, CDR2 FRNRAP. The CDR3 totals 18 residues. V was clipped by 3 bases and J by 5 bases, with 25 bases between them.

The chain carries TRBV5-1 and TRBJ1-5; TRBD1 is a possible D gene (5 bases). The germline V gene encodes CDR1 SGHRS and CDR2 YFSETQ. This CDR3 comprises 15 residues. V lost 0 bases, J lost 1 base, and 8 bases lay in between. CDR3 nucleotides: TGCGCCAGCAGCTTGGATGGACAAAGCAATCAGCCCCAGCATTTT. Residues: CASSLDGQSNQPQHF.

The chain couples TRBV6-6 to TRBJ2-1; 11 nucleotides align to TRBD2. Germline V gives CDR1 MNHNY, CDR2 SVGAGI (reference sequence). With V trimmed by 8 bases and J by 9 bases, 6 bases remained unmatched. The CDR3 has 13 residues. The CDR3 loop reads CASYLAGGGEQFF. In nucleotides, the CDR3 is TGTGCCAGCTACCTAGCGGGAGGCGGTGAGCAGTTCTTC.

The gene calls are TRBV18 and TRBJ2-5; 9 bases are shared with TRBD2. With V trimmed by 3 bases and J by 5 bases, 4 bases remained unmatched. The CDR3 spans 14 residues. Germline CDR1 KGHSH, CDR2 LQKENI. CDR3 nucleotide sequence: TGTGCCAGCTCACCGAGTCTAGCGGGGGAGACCCAGTACTTC. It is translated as CASSPSLAGETQYF.